One sample yielded the 21 T cell receptor beta chains listed below, sequenced in a study of blood T cell repertoires in COVID-19. Some clones are missing from TCRdb's copy, which holds only in-frame ones; the method was immunoSEQ multiplex PCR. The table has 95,000 to 150,000 clones, about 86% seen once. Sequencing input: peripheral blood. The receptors shown here come from a woman aged 45-60 years with acute or convalescent COVID-19.

The chain's CDR3 is CASSSPGDTEAFF. The CDR3 region has the DNA TGTGCCAGCAGCTCGCCGGGGGACACTGAAGCTTTCTTT. The chain carries TRBV7-9 and TRBJ1-1, with D tentatively TRBD1 (5 bases). The CDR3 spans 13 residues. V gave up 4 bases and J gave up 3 bases, with 9 bases separating them. The V gene's germline CDR1 is SEHNR and CDR2 FQNEAQ (reference sequence). The variable domain in full, completed from reference TRBV7-9 and TRBJ1-1, reads DTGVSQNPRHKITKRGQNVTFRCDPISEHNRLYWYRQTLGQGPEFLTYFQNEAQLEKSRLLSDRFSAERPKGSFSTLEIQRTEQGDSAMYLCASSSPGDTEAFFGQGTRLTVV.

This clone was detected only a few times. The chain recombines TRBV18 with TRBJ2-7; 12 nucleotides line up with TRBD2. The V segment lost 5 bases and the J segment 3 bases; nucleotides outside the gene matches: 2. CDR1 and CDR2 (germline): KGHSH, LQKENI. The CDR3 contains 14 residues. The DNA for the CDR3 is TGTGCCAGCTCAAGGACTAGCGGGAACTACGAGCAGTACTTC. Translating gives CASSRTSGNYEQYF.

This clone was observed a few times. The chain carries TRBV7-3 and TRBJ1-1; 7 bases align to TRBD1. The germline CDR1 and CDR2 sequences are SGHTA and FQGTGA. The CDR3 totals 15 residues. J gave up 4 bases and V 1 base, and 6 bases lay outside the gene matches. Here the CDR3 DNA reads TGTGCCAGCAGCTTAATCCCAGGGGGTTTCACTGAAGCTTTCTTT. It translates to CASSLIPGGFTEAFF.

This clone occurred a few times. This chain links TRBV24-1 with TRBJ1-4; 9 nucleotides align to TRBD1. The V and J ends lost 3 bases and 5 bases, in that order; junction bases with no gene match: 3. The CDR3 extends over 15 amino acids. Germline values: CDR1 KGHDR, CDR2 SFDVKD. The CDR3: CATSDETGGNEKLFF. The DNA of the CDR3 is TGTGCCACCAGTGATGAGACAGGGGGGAATGAAAAACTGTTTTTT.

CDR3 loop: CASSLRSLSTDTQYF. The CDR3 DNA follows: TGTGCCAGCAGCTTGCGCAGTCTTAGCACAGATACGCAGTATTTT. The chain links TRBV5-5 to TRBJ2-3; no firm D call. The CDR3 consists of 15 residues. Trimming removed 1 base at V and 0 bases at J, with 9 bases between. Germline V gene sequence: CDR1 SGHKS, CDR2 YYEKEE (reference sequence).

J is TRBJ1-2 and V is TRBV2; 9 bases line up with TRBD1. Germline V gene lookup returns CDR1 SNHLY and CDR2 FYNNEI. Losses at the gene ends were 5 bases for V and 4 bases for J; bases not matched to a gene: 5. The CDR3 is made up of 14 amino acids. The DNA for the CDR3 is TGTGCCAGCAGTCCAGGGACAGGGATCTATGGCTACACCTTC. It is translated as CASSPGTGIYGYTF.

V gene TRBV7-8 combines with J gene TRBJ2-3; 9 nucleotides agree with TRBD2. Trimming at V came to 2 bases and at J to 8 bases, leaving 17 bases not matched to a gene. There are 18 residues in the CDR3. Germline V lookup: CDR1 SGHVS, CDR2 FQNEAQ. The CDR3 DNA reads as TGTGCCAGCAGCTTAACCGCCGGGGCGGGAGGGCGAGATGGTACGCAGTATTTT. Encoded protein: CASSLTAGAGGRDGTQYF.

This chain uses TRBV28 with TRBJ1-5; D uncertain. The germline CDR1 and CDR2 sequences are MDHEN and SYDVKM. V lost 8 bases to trimming and J lost 4 bases, with 15 bases between them. This CDR3 region has 14 residues. CDR3 bases: TGTGCCAGCCTGACGGCAGGCCGGAATCAGCCCCAGCATTTT. Protein sequence: CASLTAGRNQPQHF. Together with reference TRBV28 and TRBJ1-5, the CDR3 gives the full variable domain: DVKVTQSSRYLVKRTGEKVFLECVQDMDHENMFWYRQDPGLGLRLIYFSYDVKMKEKGDIPEGYSVSREKKERFSLILESASTNQTSMYLCASLTAGRNQPQHFGDGTRLSIL.

V usage is TRBV6-1 and J usage is TRBJ2-2; D may be TRBD2 (5 bases). Germline V gene data show CDR1 as MNHNS and CDR2 as SASEGT. The CDR3 has 14 residues. Trimming left V 2 bases short and J 5 bases short, with 9 bases between. CDR3 protein: CASSEMRGTGELFF. The CDR3 DNA reads TGTGCCAGCAGTGAAATGCGAGGGACCGGGGAGCTGTTTTTT.

The CDR3 region has the DNA TGTGCCAGCAGCACTCTCCCGGGACAGGGTGAGGAAAAACTGTTTTTT. Protein: CASSTLPGQGEEKLFF. The V call is TRBV14, the J call TRBJ1-4; 9 bases match TRBD1. This CDR3 is 16 amino acids long. Losses at the gene ends were 5 bases for V and 8 bases for J; bases not matched to a gene: 12. CDR1 is SGHDN and CDR2 is FVKESK in the germline V gene.

This sequence joins TRBV2 and TRBJ2-7; 13 bases fit TRBD2. CDR1 SNHLY and CDR2 FYNNEI come from the germline V gene. CDR3 length: 15 amino acids. V shed 5 bases and J 5 bases; nucleotides not matched to a gene: 6. CDR3 amino acids: CASSFAGTSGNEQYF. CDR3 DNA: TGTGCCAGCAGTTTCGCCGGGACTAGCGGGAACGAGCAGTACTTC.

The V and J genes are TRBV5-1 and TRBJ2-3; TRBD1 matches 7 bases. With 0 bases clipped from V and 2 bases from J, the junction kept 3 bases outside the gene matches. This CDR3 has 15 residues. Germline-derived CDR1 and CDR2 are SGHRS and YFSETQ. The CDR3: CASSLGQGDTDTQYF. CDR3 DNA: TGCGCCAGCAGCTTGGGACAGGGAGACACAGATACGCAGTATTTT.

In its sample, this clone was seen a few times. The rearrangement joins TRBV5-1 to TRBJ2-1; 10 bases are a match to TRBD2. Germline V CDR1 and CDR2: SGHRS, YFSETQ. This CDR3 region has 19 residues. With V trimmed by 3 bases and J by 0 bases, 12 bases remained unmatched. DNA for the CDR3: TGCGCCAGCAGCTCCGGGACTAGGACTAGCGGACTCTCCTACAATGAGCAGTTCTTC. It codes for CASSSGTRTSGLSYNEQFF.

This clone was counted between two and nine times. This chain uses TRBV7-9 with TRBJ2-7; 12 bases fit TRBD1. Germline lookup yields CDR1 SEHNR and CDR2 FQNEAQ (reference sequence). Trimming took 5 bases from V and 2 from J; bases not matched to a gene: 13. This CDR3 region has 18 residues. The CDR3 DNA sequence: TGTGCCAGCAGCATTACCGGGACAGGGGGCTCCCTGACCTACGAGCAGTACTTC. As protein: CASSITGTGGSLTYEQYF. Together with reference TRBV7-9 and TRBJ2-7, the CDR3 gives the full variable domain: DTGVSQNPRHKITKRGQNVTFRCDPISEHNRLYWYRQTLGQGPEFLTYFQNEAQLEKSRLLSDRFSAERPKGSFSTLEIQRTEQGDSAMYLCASSITGTGGSLTYEQYFGPGTRLTVT.

The V and J genes are TRBV28 and TRBJ1-1; D unclear. The germline V gene has CDR1 MDHEN and CDR2 SYDVKM. The V end lost 6 bases, the J end lost 3 bases, and 8 bases lay between the germline ends. The CDR3 loop spans 12 amino acids. CDR3 nucleotide sequence: TGTGCCAGCAGGACACGGCACACTGAAGCTTTCTTT. This gives the protein CASRTRHTEAFF.

This clone occurred a few times. The gene calls are TRBV21-1 and TRBJ2-3; the table calls TRBD2, which could not be checked here. TRBV21-1 is termed a pseudogene. The CDR3 sequence is 17 residues long. CDR3 in DNA: TGTGCCAGCAGCGCCCGCTGGAAGGGACTAGCGGCAGATACGCAGTATTTT. Translation gives CASSARWKGLAADTQYF.

This rearrangement joins TRBV27 to TRBJ2-1, with 9 nucleotides matching TRBD2. CDR1 and CDR2 from the germline V gene are MNHEY and SMNVEV (reference sequence). The CDR3 has 16 amino acids. Trimming at V came to 6 bases and at J to 3 bases, leaving 9 bases not matched to a gene. The DNA for the CDR3 is TGTGCCAGCAGGAAATCCGGGACTAGCAACTACAATGAGCAGTTCTTC. Translated: CASRKSGTSNYNEQFF.

V usage is TRBV5-1 and J usage is TRBJ1-4, with 8 nucleotides matching TRBD1. Per the germline V gene, CDR1 is SGHRS and CDR2 is YFSETQ. This CDR3 comprises 15 residues. The V segment lost 0 bases and the J segment 6 bases; nucleotides outside the gene matches: 4. CDR3 sequence (DNA): TGCGCCAGCAGCTTGGCCGGGACAGGTCATGAAAAACTGTTTTTT. This encodes CASSLAGTGHEKLFF.

This rearrangement joins TRBV5-1 to TRBJ2-2; 8 nucleotides align to TRBD2. There are 15 residues in the CDR3. Germline-derived CDR1 and CDR2 are SGHRS and YFSETQ. V was clipped by 2 bases and J by 5 bases; unmatched bases: 5. CDR3 region: CASSLPAGDTGELFF. The CDR3, as DNA: TGCGCCAGCAGCTTACCAGCGGGAGATACCGGGGAGCTGTTTTTT.

The chain couples TRBV9 to TRBJ2-7; D is undetermined. Germline V gene lookup returns CDR1 SGDLS and CDR2 YYNGEE. V lost 0 bases, J lost 3 bases, and 13 bases lay in between. The CDR3 runs to 15 residues. This chain's CDR3 is CASSVGSGDLYEQYF. The CDR3, as DNA: TGTGCCAGCAGCGTAGGGTCCGGAGACCTCTACGAGCAGTACTTC.

The V and J genes are TRBV5-1 and TRBJ2-1, with a tentative D call TRBD2 (6 bases). Germline-derived CDR1 and CDR2 are SGHRS and YFSETQ. Trimming removed 3 bases from V and 10 bases from J, with 17 bases in between. There are 14 residues in the CDR3. The CDR3 DNA reads TGCGCCAGCAGCTACGGGACTGCCAAGTTGGAGCAGTTCTTC. The encoded protein is CASSYGTAKLEQFF.